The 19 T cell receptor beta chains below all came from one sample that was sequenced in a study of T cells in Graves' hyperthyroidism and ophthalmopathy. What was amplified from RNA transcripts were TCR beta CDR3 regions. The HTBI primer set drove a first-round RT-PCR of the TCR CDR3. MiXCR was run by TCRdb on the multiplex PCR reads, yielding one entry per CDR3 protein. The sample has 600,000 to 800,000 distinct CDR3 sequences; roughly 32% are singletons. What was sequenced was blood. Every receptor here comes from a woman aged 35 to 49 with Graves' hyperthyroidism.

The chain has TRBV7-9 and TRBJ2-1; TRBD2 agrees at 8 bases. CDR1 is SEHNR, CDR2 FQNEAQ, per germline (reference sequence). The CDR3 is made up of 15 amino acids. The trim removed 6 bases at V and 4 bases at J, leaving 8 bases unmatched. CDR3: CASRQTGGPYNEQFF. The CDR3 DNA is TGTGCCAGCAGACAAACGGGAGGGCCTTACAATGAGCAGTTCTTC. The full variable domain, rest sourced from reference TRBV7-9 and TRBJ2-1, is DTGVSQNPRHKITKRGQNVTFRCDPISEHNRLYWYRQTLGQGPEFLTYFQNEAQLEKSRLLSDRFSAERPKGSFSTLEIQRTEQGDSAMYLCASRQTGGPYNEQFFGPGTRLTVL.

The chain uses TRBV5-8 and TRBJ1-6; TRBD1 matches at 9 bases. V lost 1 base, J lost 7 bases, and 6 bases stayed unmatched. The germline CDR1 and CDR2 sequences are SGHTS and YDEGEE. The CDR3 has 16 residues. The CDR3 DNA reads TGTGCCAGCAGCTTGAAAGGACAGGGGTTGAATTCACCCCTCCACTTT. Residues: CASSLKGQGLNSPLHF.

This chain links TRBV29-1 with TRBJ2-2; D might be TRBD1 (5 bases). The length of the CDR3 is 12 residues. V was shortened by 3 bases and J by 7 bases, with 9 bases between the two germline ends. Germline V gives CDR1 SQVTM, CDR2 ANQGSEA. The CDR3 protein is CSVDRVGGELFF. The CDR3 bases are TGCAGCGTTGACAGGGTAGGCGGGGAGCTGTTTTTT.

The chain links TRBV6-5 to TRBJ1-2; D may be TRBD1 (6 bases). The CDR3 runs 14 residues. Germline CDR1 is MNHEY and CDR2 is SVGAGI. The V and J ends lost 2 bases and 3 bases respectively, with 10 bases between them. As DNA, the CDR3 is TGTGCCAGCAGTTACCAGGGACAAGACTATGGCTACACCTTC. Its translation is CASSYQGQDYGYTF.

The CDR3 bases are TGTGCCAGCAGCTCCCCGGGCGGTGGAAACACCATATATTTT. Its protein product is CASSSPGGGNTIYF. The chain links TRBV5-5 to TRBJ1-3, with D hard to call. Germline V gives CDR1 SGHKS, CDR2 YYEKEE (reference sequence). The CDR3 sequence is 14 residues long. Trimming pared 3 bases from V and 3 bases from J, leaving 10 bases between.

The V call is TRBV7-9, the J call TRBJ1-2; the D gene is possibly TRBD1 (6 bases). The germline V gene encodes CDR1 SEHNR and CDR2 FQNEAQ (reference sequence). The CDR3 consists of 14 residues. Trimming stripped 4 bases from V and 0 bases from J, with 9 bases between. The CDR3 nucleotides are TGTGCCAGCAGCTGGAGGGGGTCTAACTATGGCTACACCTTC. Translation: CASSWRGSNYGYTF.

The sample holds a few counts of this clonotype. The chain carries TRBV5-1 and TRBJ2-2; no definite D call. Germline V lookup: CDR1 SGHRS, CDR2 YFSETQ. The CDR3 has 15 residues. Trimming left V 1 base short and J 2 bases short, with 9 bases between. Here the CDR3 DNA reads TGCGCCAGCAGCTTGTGGCTCCATAACACCGGGGAGCTGTTTTTT. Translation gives CASSLWLHNTGELFF.

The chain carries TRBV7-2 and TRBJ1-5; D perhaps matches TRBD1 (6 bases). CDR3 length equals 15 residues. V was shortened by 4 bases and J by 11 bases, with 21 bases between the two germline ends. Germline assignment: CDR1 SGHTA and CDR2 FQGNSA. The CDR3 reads CASSSTSGGAETQHF. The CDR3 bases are TGTGCCAGCAGCTCTACTAGCGGGGGGGCGGAGACCCAGCATTTT.

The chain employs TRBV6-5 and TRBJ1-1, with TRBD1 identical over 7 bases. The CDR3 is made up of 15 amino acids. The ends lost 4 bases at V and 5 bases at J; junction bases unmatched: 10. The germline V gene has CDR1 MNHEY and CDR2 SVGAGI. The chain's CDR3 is CASSSTGRGRTEAFF. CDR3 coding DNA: TGTGCCAGCAGTTCTACCGGGAGGGGGCGGACTGAAGCTTTCTTT.

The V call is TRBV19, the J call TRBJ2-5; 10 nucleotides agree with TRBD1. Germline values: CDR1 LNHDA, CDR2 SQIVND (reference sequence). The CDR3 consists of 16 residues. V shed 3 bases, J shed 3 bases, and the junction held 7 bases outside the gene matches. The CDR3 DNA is TGTGCCAGTAGTATCGGGACAGGGGTCCTCGAAGAGACCCAGTACTTC. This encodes CASSIGTGVLEETQYF. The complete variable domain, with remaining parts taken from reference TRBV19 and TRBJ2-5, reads DGGITQSPKYLFRKEGQNVTLSCEQNLNHDAMYWYRQDPGQGLRLIYYSQIVNDFQKGDIAEGYSVSREKKESFPLTVTSAQKNPTAFYLCASSIGTGVLEETQYFGPGTRLLVL.

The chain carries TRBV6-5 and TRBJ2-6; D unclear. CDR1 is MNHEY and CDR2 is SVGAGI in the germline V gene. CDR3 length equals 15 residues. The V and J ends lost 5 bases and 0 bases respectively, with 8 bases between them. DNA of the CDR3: TGTGCCAGCAGTACGACGAACTCTGGGGCCAACGTCCTGACTTTC. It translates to CASSTTNSGANVLTF.

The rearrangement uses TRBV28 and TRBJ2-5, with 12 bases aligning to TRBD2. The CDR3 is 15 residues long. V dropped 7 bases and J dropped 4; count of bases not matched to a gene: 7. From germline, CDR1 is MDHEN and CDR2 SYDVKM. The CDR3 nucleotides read TGTGCCAGCACTGAGACTAGCGGGAGAGGAGAGACCCAGTACTTC. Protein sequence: CASTETSGRGETQYF.

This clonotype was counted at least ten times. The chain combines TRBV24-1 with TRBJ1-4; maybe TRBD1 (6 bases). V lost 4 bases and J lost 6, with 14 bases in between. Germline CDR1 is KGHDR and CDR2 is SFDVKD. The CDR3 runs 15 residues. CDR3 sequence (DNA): TGTGCCACCAGTGACCGGACGGGGGCAGATGAAAAACTGTTTTTT. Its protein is CATSDRTGADEKLFF.

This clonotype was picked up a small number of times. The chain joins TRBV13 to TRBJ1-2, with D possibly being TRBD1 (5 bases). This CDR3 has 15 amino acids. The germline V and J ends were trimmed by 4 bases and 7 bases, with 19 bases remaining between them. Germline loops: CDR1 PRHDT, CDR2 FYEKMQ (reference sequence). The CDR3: CASSSAFRELGGYTF. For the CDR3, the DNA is TGTGCCAGCAGCTCAGCTTTCAGGGAGTTAGGTGGCTACACCTTC.

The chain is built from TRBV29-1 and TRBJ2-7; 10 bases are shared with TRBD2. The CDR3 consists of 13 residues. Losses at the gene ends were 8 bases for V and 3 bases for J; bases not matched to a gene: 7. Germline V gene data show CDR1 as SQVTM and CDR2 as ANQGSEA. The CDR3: CSLLAGANYEQYF. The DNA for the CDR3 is TGCAGCTTGCTAGCGGGAGCTAACTACGAGCAGTACTTC.

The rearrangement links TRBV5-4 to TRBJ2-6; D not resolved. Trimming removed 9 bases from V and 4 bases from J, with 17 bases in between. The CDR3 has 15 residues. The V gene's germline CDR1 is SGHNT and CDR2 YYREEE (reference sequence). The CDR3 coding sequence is TGTGCCATCCCTCTTCGGATCTCCGGGGCCAACGTCCTGACTTTC. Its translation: CAIPLRISGANVLTF.

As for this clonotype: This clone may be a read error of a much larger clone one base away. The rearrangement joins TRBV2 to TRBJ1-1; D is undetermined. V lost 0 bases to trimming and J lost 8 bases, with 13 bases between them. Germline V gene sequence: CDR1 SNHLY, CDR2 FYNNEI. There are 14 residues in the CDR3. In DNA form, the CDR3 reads TGTGCCAGCAGTGAAGCGCCTCATTCGGCAGAAGCTTTCTTT. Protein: CASSEAPHSAEAFF.

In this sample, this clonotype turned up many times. The DNA for the CDR3 is TGTGCCAGCAGTGAAGGTCGGCCGGTGGATGGCTACACCTTC. Translating it yields CASSEGRPVDGYTF. The chain combines TRBV6-1 with TRBJ1-2, with no clear D. This CDR3 contains 14 residues. Germline V gene data show CDR1 as MNHNS and CDR2 as SASEGT. V lost 1 base and J lost 6, with 12 bases in between.

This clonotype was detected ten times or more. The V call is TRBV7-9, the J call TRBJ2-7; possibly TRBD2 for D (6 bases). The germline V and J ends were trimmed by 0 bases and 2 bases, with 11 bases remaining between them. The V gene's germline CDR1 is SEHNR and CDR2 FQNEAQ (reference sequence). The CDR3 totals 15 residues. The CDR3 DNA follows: TGTGCCAGCAGCTTAGCGGGGGGTAGCGCCTACGAGCAGTACTTC. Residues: CASSLAGGSAYEQYF.